This T cell receptor beta chain was documented in a study of T-cell memory formation after mild COVID-19. The overall study: For the most part, TCR clusters were specific to one donor.

The study's findings and limits: CD4+ bias marked clones expanding day 15 to 37, unlike balanced contracting clones. Chiefly within CM and EM were the contracting CD4+ clones; CD8+ ones were within EMRA.

5'RACE primed at constant segments yielded TCR alpha and TCR beta cDNA libraries bearing sample barcodes and UMIs. TCRdb reprocessed the 5' RACE reads via MiXCR and lists one record per CDR3 protein. The table lists over 95,000 distinct CDR3 sequences, over 20% of them singletons, with about 42% in the top ten. V dropped 0 bases and J dropped 4; count of bases not matched to a gene: 8. In germline, CDR1 is MNHEY, CDR2 SVGAGI. This CDR3 is built from 17 residues. The table lists this clonotype with a few counts. Its antigen is undetermined. This chain joins TRBV6-5 and TRBJ2-2, with 7 bases lining up with TRBD1. What was sequenced was PBMCs or a T cell subset sorted from them (not recorded which). The source is a man aged 18 to 29 who had mild COVID-19 (a few samples of this study predate the infection). Cell type and time point are not known. Here the CDR3 reads CASSYSRNRGLTGELFF. The CDR3 DNA reads as TGTGCCAGCAGTTACTCACGCAACAGGGGCCTCACCGGGGAGCTGTTTTTT.